The 16 T cell receptor beta chains in this list originate from one sample, sequenced in a study of Tregs in tolerant kidney transplant recipients. Assay used: immunoSEQ multiplex PCR; TCRdb lists only in-frame clones, some missing. The sample lists a few thousand clones, 56% occurring once. What these receptors recognize is not known. Sequencing was carried out using CD8+ T cells from blood cultured with allogeneic cells. Receptors were obtained from a human donor in good health.

The chain employs TRBV7-8 and TRBJ1-2, with 10 bases aligning to TRBD1. This CDR3 is 14 amino acids long. V was pared by 3 bases and J by 7 bases, with 5 bases of the junction left unmatched. CDR1 is SGHVS, CDR2 FQNEAQ, per germline. The CDR3 spells CASSFGQGVSGYTF. The CDR3 nucleotides are TGTGCCAGCAGCTTCGGACAGGGGGTGTCTGGCTACACCTTC.

V gene TRBV7-9 combines with J gene TRBJ2-5; no clear D gene. The CDR3 totals 15 residues. Trimming removed 3 bases from V and 7 bases from J, with 18 bases in between. The germline CDR1 and CDR2 sequences are SEHNR and FQNEAQ (reference sequence). The CDR3 coding sequence is TGTGCCAGCAGCTTCCGGACCCCCTTCAGTGCGACCCAGTACTTC. This gives the protein CASSFRTPFSATQYF.

The J gene is TRBJ1-1, the V gene TRBV6-1, with a tentative D call TRBD1 (6 bases). V lost 6 bases and J lost 5, with 13 bases in between. The CDR3 extends over 13 amino acids. The germline CDR1 and CDR2 sequences are MNHNS and SASEGT. The CDR3 region is CASRDRFWTEAFF. For the CDR3, the DNA is TGTGCCAGCAGAGACAGGTTCTGGACTGAAGCTTTCTTT.

The chain recombines TRBV2 with TRBJ1-1, with D tentatively TRBD1 (5 bases). The CDR3 extends over 13 amino acids. CDR1 SNHLY and CDR2 FYNNEI come from the germline V gene. V was clipped by 8 bases and J by 4 bases, with 14 bases between them. CDR3 DNA: TGTGCCAGCGGGACGGCAGGTGCCACTGAAGCTTTCTTT. This codes for CASGTAGATEAFF.

This chain connects TRBV19 to TRBJ1-2; 8 bases agree with TRBD1. V gave up 5 bases and J gave up 0 bases; unmatched junction bases: 2. Germline V gene sequence: CDR1 LNHDA, CDR2 SQIVND (reference sequence). The CDR3 is made up of 14 amino acids. The CDR3 loop is CASSWTGSNYGYTF. Written as DNA, the CDR3 is TGTGCCAGTAGTTGGACAGGGTCTAACTATGGCTACACCTTC.

This clone occurred a few times. The CDR3 sequence is CASSYSAMRAYEQYF. The DNA of the CDR3 is TGTGCCAGCAGTTACTCGGCAATGAGGGCCTACGAGCAGTACTTC. The chain has TRBV6-5 and TRBJ2-7; D may be TRBD2 (5 bases). In germline, CDR1 is MNHEY, CDR2 SVGAGI. V was clipped by 0 bases and J by 2 bases, with 11 bases between them. The CDR3 totals 15 residues.

The chain couples TRBV5-4 to TRBJ2-5; the D gene is possibly TRBD2 (5 bases). V lost 5 bases and J 2 bases, leaving 10 bases between the germline ends. Per germline, CDR1 SGHNT and CDR2 YYREEE (reference sequence). This CDR3 is 13 amino acids long. As DNA, the CDR3 is TGTGCCAGCAGTGAACTAGTTCAAGAGACCCAGTACTTC. Encoded protein: CASSELVQETQYF.

This clone was observed a handful of times. The CDR3 DNA reads TGTGCCAGCAGCCCGGTGGGGTTTAGGCAGTATTTT. Protein product: CASSPVGFRQYF. The chain couples TRBV27 to TRBJ2-3; D not certain. Trimming took off 6 bases at V and 11 bases at J, with 15 bases between the two ends. The CDR3 length is 12 residues. CDR1 and CDR2 (germline): MNHEY, SMNVEV (reference sequence).

This clone appeared a few times. The genes are TRBV21-1 and TRBJ2-1; TRBD1, the table's D call, lacks a check against the DNA. TRBV21-1 is labeled a pseudogene. The CDR3 sequence is 17 residues long. The CDR3 coding sequence is TGTGCCAGCAGCAGATGGGACAGGGGAGTCTCCTACAATGAGCAGTTCTTC. Protein: CASSRWDRGVSYNEQFF.

This clone was counted a few times. The chain employs TRBV4-1 and TRBJ2-1; 10 bases are shared with TRBD2. The V gene end was trimmed by 0 bases and the J gene end by 8 bases; junction bases not matched to a gene: 4. The CDR3 has 15 amino acids. Per the germline V gene, CDR1 is MGHRA and CDR2 is YSYEKL. The CDR3: CASSQEAGGLYEQFF. CDR3 sequence (DNA): TGCGCCAGCAGCCAAGAAGCGGGAGGGCTCTATGAGCAGTTCTTC.

This clone came up a few times. The rearrangement joins TRBV7-9 to TRBJ2-3; 10 positions agree with TRBD2. Germline V gives CDR1 SEHNR, CDR2 FQNEAQ (reference sequence). The trim removed 5 bases at V and 6 bases at J, leaving 11 bases unmatched. The CDR3 loop spans 16 amino acids. The DNA for the CDR3 is TGTGCCAGCAGCCCCCCGGCTAGCGGGAGATCCGATACGCAGTATTTT. Translated: CASSPPASGRSDTQYF.

This clone was counted a few times. The chain couples TRBV19 to TRBJ1-2, with 8 bases aligning to TRBD1. The CDR3 totals 14 residues. J lost 1 base, V lost 7 bases, and 5 bases had no gene match. Germline V lookup: CDR1 LNHDA, CDR2 SQIVND (reference sequence). The CDR3 sequence is CASTPRGRNYGYTF. CDR3 sequence (DNA): TGTGCCAGTACCCCCAGGGGGCGTAACTATGGCTACACCTTC.

The gene calls are TRBV4-1 and TRBJ1-2; a weak D match, TRBD1 (5 bases). V shed 1 base and J shed 4 bases, with 10 bases lying between them. CDR3 length equals 14 residues. Germline assignment: CDR1 MGHRA and CDR2 YSYEKL. CDR3 coding DNA: TGCGCCAGCAGCCAAGTAGGGGTTTTCTATGGCTACACCTTC. Its protein is CASSQVGVFYGYTF.

This sequence joins TRBV11-1 and TRBJ1-6, with 8 bases matching TRBD1. Per germline, CDR1 SGHAT and CDR2 FQDESV (reference sequence). Germline trimming cut 5 bases from V and 0 bases from J; bases unmatched to any gene: 9. The CDR3 totals 18 residues. CDR3 DNA sequence: TGTGCCAGCAGCGTAGGGACAGGCGAGAGCTCCTATAATTCACCCCTCCACTTT. Translating gives CASSVGTGESSYNSPLHF.

The chain carries TRBV6-1 and TRBJ2-7; tentative D call: TRBD2 (5 bases). The CDR3 consists of 14 residues. In germline, CDR1 is MNHNS, CDR2 SASEGT. Between the trimmed V and J ends, which lost 3 bases and 2 bases, there was a span of 11 bases. The CDR3 DNA reads TGTGCCAGCAGTGATGGAGGCAGAGCCTACGAGCAGTACTTC. Its translation: CASSDGGRAYEQYF.

In this sample, this clone turned up a few times. V usage is TRBV4-2 and J usage is TRBJ2-2, with a tentative D call TRBD1 (5 bases). This CDR3 contains 16 residues. The germline V and J ends were trimmed by 4 bases and 6 bases, with 18 bases remaining between them. From germline, CDR1 is LGHNA and CDR2 YNFKEQ. CDR3 DNA: TGTGCCAGCAGCCCCGAATTAGGGGCGGTCGCCGGGGAGCTGTTTTTT. Its protein product is CASSPELGAVAGELFF.